What follows are 21 T cell receptor beta chains derived from one specimen sequenced in a study of blood T cell repertoires in COVID-19 (dated by TCRdb to 2020 to 2021). The library relied on the immunoSEQ multiplex PCR assay. TCRdb mirrors the immuneACCESS table, restricted to in-frame sequences. Some clones are absent from its copies; in checked studies, under half trace to an unresolved V gene, and the reason for the others is unknown. For this sample the table gives approximately 490,000 clones, of which 87% were detected only once. Of the sample, about 0.65% falls within the top ten clones. The sample was PBMCs or T cells enriched from blood (not recorded which). The receptors come from a woman in her late teens or twenties who had recovered from COVID-19.

Only one count was recorded for this clone. The chain combines TRBV2 with TRBJ2-1; D remains ambiguous. CDR3 length equals 14 residues. Germline lookup yields CDR1 SNHLY and CDR2 FYNNEI. Trimming removed 5 bases at V and 3 bases at J, with 11 bases between. The CDR3 coding sequence is TGTGCCAGCAGTTGGGCGTCGAGCTACAATGAGCAGTTCTTC. Protein sequence: CASSWASSYNEQFF.

J is TRBJ1-2 and V is TRBV5-1; maybe TRBD1 (5 bases). Trimming cost V 4 bases and J 6 bases, with 19 bases left between them. CDR1 and CDR2 (germline): SGHRS, YFSETQ. The CDR3 is 15 residues long. CDR3 DNA sequence: TGCGCCAGCAGCCTGGCCTTGGTGGGGGAGGATGGCTACACCTTC. Translating gives CASSLALVGEDGYTF.

This clone was observed once. The gene calls are TRBV6-5 and TRBJ2-1, with 7 bases fitting TRBD1. The trim removed 2 bases at V and 4 bases at J, leaving 8 bases unmatched. There are 16 residues in the CDR3. CDR1 is MNHEY, CDR2 SVGAGI, per germline. The CDR3 DNA sequence: TGTGCCAGCAGTTACGACAGGGCCCTCCTGTACAATGAGCAGTTCTTC. Protein: CASSYDRALLYNEQFF.

V gene TRBV7-2 combines with J gene TRBJ2-3, with D possibly TRBD1 on 5 matching bases. CDR1 and CDR2 (germline): SGHTA, FQGNSA. The CDR3 has 14 amino acids. Deletions cut 0 bases from V and 4 bases from J, with 8 bases between. DNA of the CDR3: TGTGCCAGCAGCTTAGCCTCAGGGCCAGATACGCAGTATTTT. Its translation is CASSLASGPDTQYF.

This chain connects TRBV7-9 to TRBJ1-4; D may be TRBD1 (5 bases). The CDR3 is 13 amino acids. Germline V gives CDR1 SEHNR, CDR2 FQNEAQ (reference sequence). Trimming stripped 7 bases from V and 7 bases from J, with 13 bases between. The CDR3 DNA reads TGTGCCAGCATCCGGGGGGAGAGTGAAAAACTGTTTTTT. Amino acids: CASIRGESEKLFF.

This clone was observed a single time. The J gene is TRBJ1-6, the V gene TRBV25-1, with D unclear. Germline CDR1 is MGHDK and CDR2 is SYGVNS. The CDR3 loop spans 15 amino acids. V was trimmed by 3 bases and J by 0 bases, leaving 6 bases between them. As DNA, the CDR3 is TGTGCCAGCAGTGACCGGAGCTCCTATAATTCACCCCTCCACTTT. Its translation is CASSDRSSYNSPLHF.

On this clone itself: In the same sample, other DNA sequences code for this CDR3. The CDR3 sequence is CASSQVQNTEAFF. CDR3 sequence (DNA): TGTGCCAGCAGCCAAGTACAGAACACTGAAGCTTTCTTT. The V call is TRBV3-1 (or the pseudogene TRBV3-2), the J call TRBJ1-1; D unclear. There are 13 residues in the CDR3. Germline V gene sequence: CDR1 LGHDT, CDR2 YNNKEL (reference sequence). V gave up 1 base and J gave up 1 base, with 4 bases separating them.

The chain joins TRBV7-2 to TRBJ1-3, with a tentative D call TRBD1 (6 bases). The length of the CDR3 is 17 residues. CDR1 is SGHTA and CDR2 is FQGNSA in the germline V gene. The ends were cut back, 0 bases at V and 3 bases at J, with 15 bases in the middle. The CDR3 loop reads CASSLALGGASGNTIYF. The DNA for the CDR3 is TGTGCCAGCAGCTTAGCGCTTGGGGGGGCGAGTGGAAACACCATATATTTT.

This sequence joins TRBV28 and TRBJ2-2; 7 nucleotides agree with TRBD1. Germline lookup yields CDR1 MDHEN and CDR2 SYDVKM. CDR3 size: 16 residues. V shed 3 bases, J shed 2 bases, and the junction held 6 bases outside the gene matches. The CDR3 bases are TGTGCCAGCAGTTTCCTCGGGACAGCAAACACCGGGGAGCTGTTTTTT. It translates to CASSFLGTANTGELFF.

The chain uses TRBV10-3 and TRBJ2-1; tentative D call: TRBD2 (5 bases). Trimming stripped 4 bases from V and 0 bases from J, with 10 bases between. Germline CDR1 ENHRY, CDR2 SYGVKD. The length of the CDR3 is 15 residues. In DNA, the CDR3 is TGTGCCATCAGTGCCAGGACTGACTCCTACAATGAGCAGTTCTTC. Translating gives CAISARTDSYNEQFF.

V gene TRBV10-3 combines with J gene TRBJ1-5, with D possibly matching TRBD1 (5 bases). CDR1 is ENHRY and CDR2 is SYGVKD in the germline V gene. V was trimmed by 3 bases and J by 8 bases, leaving 11 bases between them. The CDR3 sequence is 13 residues long. CDR3 sequence: CAISDGRDEPQHF. DNA of the CDR3: TGTGCCATCAGTGACGGCAGGGATGAGCCCCAGCATTTT.

The rearrangement uses TRBV24-1 and TRBJ2-5; possibly TRBD1 for D (7 bases). Between the trimmed V and J ends, which lost 3 bases and 1 base, there was a span of 11 bases. The CDR3 totals 15 residues. Germline V gene lookup returns CDR1 KGHDR and CDR2 SFDVKD. The CDR3 coding sequence is TGTGCCACCAGTGATCCAGGGGGGATCCAAGAGACCCAGTACTTC. This encodes CATSDPGGIQETQYF.

The J gene is TRBJ1-5, the V gene TRBV23-1; the D gene is possibly TRBD1 (6 bases). TRBV23-1 has ORF status, its function being uncertain. The V end was cut by 7 bases, the J end by 9 bases, with 19 bases between. The CDR3 covers 14 residues. As DNA, the CDR3 is TGCGCCAGCACCCATCCTCCAGGGGCCCGGCCCCAGCATTTT. Encoded protein: CASTHPPGARPQHF.

The chain joins TRBV3-1 (or the pseudogene TRBV3-2) to TRBJ1-2, with D possibly matching TRBD1 (6 bases). Trimming took off 4 bases at V and 8 bases at J, with 17 bases between the two ends. The germline V gene encodes CDR1 LGHDT and CDR2 YNNKEL (reference sequence). CDR3 size: 14 residues. The CDR3 sequence is CASSPTQGSGGYTF. As DNA, the CDR3 is TGTGCCAGCAGCCCAACCCAGGGGTCGGGAGGCTACACCTTC.

Note on this clone: The same CDR3 can be traced to other DNA sequences in this sample. The chain links TRBV29-1 to TRBJ2-1, with D unclear. Germline V CDR1 and CDR2: SQVTM, ANQGSEA. V was trimmed by 6 bases and J by 0 bases, leaving 6 bases between them. The CDR3 sequence is 12 residues long. CDR3 loop: CSVRSSYNEQFF. The CDR3 nucleotides are TGCAGCGTACGGAGCTCCTACAATGAGCAGTTCTTC.

In DNA, the CDR3 is TGTGCCAGTGGCTCCGGGACAGGGGGTGGCTACACCTTC. Translated: CASGSGTGGGYTF. The V and J genes are TRBV19 and TRBJ1-2; TRBD1 matches 11 bases. Trimming removed 8 bases from V and 7 bases from J; junction bases left unmatched: 6. From germline, CDR1 is LNHDA and CDR2 SQIVND (reference sequence). The CDR3 runs 13 residues.

The rearrangement uses TRBV30 and TRBJ2-1; TRBD1 matches at 7 bases. This CDR3 is built from 12 residues. CDR1 is GTSNPN, CDR2 SVGIG, per germline (reference sequence). V gave up 4 bases and J gave up 10 bases; unmatched junction bases: 7. This CDR3 reads CAWTHDREEQFF. In DNA form, the CDR3 reads TGTGCCTGGACCCATGACAGGGAAGAGCAGTTCTTC. Looking up the rest from reference TRBV30 and TRBJ2-1 gives the full variable domain: SQTIHQWPATLVQPVGSPLSLECTVEGTSNPNLYWYRQAAGRGLQLLFYSVGIGQISSEVPQNLSASRPQDRQFILSSKKLLLSDSGFYLCAWTHDREEQFFGPGTRLTVL.

The J gene is TRBJ1-1, the V gene TRBV29-1; perhaps TRBD1 as D (5 bases). This CDR3 has 10 amino acids. The germline V gene encodes CDR1 SQVTM and CDR2 ANQGSEA. V was shortened by 4 bases and J by 11 bases, with 11 bases between the two germline ends. This CDR3 reads CSVGDSAAFF. The CDR3 coding sequence is TGCAGCGTTGGTGACAGTGCGGCTTTCTTT.

The rearrangement uses TRBV2 and TRBJ1-2, with D possibly being TRBD1 (6 bases). V lost 0 bases, J lost 5 bases, and 10 bases lay in between. The CDR3 is 14 residues long. Germline V gives CDR1 SNHLY, CDR2 FYNNEI. The CDR3 DNA sequence: TGTGCCAGCAGTGAAGCGGCCCAGGGGTATGGCTACACCTTC. Protein product: CASSEAAQGYGYTF.

The chain links TRBV5-1 to TRBJ2-1, with TRBD2 identical over 9 bases. CDR1 and CDR2 from the germline V gene are SGHRS and YFSETQ. The CDR3 runs to 16 residues. V was clipped by 1 base and J by 2 bases; unmatched bases: 4. This chain's CDR3 is CASSLQAGGTYNEQFF. CDR3 in DNA: TGCGCCAGCAGCTTGCAAGCGGGGGGAACCTACAATGAGCAGTTCTTC.

CDR3 DNA: TGTGCCAGCAGCTTAGACAGGGGAGTTAGTGCTGAAGCTTTCTTT. Its translation is CASSLDRGVSAEAFF. The chain carries TRBV5-6 and TRBJ1-1; 8 positions match TRBD1. CDR3 size: 15 residues. The germline CDR1 and CDR2 sequences are SGHDT and YYEEEE. With 2 bases clipped from V and 6 bases from J, the junction kept 9 bases outside the gene matches.